Each of the 11 T cell receptor beta chains below was sequenced from the same sample in a study of early T cells in non-severe SARS-CoV-2 infection. MiXCR, applied by TCRdb to the 5' RACE reads, yields one record per CDR3 protein. The data contain tens of thousands of distinct CDR3 sequences, around 15% of them singletons. The sequenced sample consisted of whole blood. The receptors were sampled from an adult who was a healthcare worker with PCR-confirmed SARS-CoV-2 infection or an uninfected control (not recorded which).

This clonotype showed up just a few times. The rearrangement uses TRBV3-1 and TRBJ2-7, with a weak D call TRBD1 (5 bases). Germline CDR1 and CDR2: LGHDT and YNNKEL (reference sequence). The CDR3 loop spans 15 amino acids. V was pared by 4 bases and J by 6 bases, with 19 bases between. The CDR3: CASSPLGASASEQYF. The CDR3 DNA reads TGTGCCAGCAGCCCTCTTGGGGCATCGGCTAGCGAGCAGTACTTC.

This clonotype occurred a few times. The V and J genes are TRBV5-1 and TRBJ2-2; D is ambiguous. This CDR3 is 15 amino acids long. The V and J ends lost 0 bases and 8 bases respectively, with 14 bases between them. Germline CDR1 reads SGHRS; CDR2 reads YFSETQ. CDR3 sequence reads: CASSLANLEAGELFF. The CDR3 DNA sequence: TGCGCCAGCAGCTTGGCTAACCTCGAAGCGGGGGAGCTGTTTTTT.

The sample holds many counts of this clonotype. This chain joins TRBV23-1 and TRBJ2-5; 10 positions agree with TRBD2. TRBV23-1 is filed as an ORF, its function uncertain. This CDR3 has 15 amino acids. V gave up 3 bases and J gave up 5 bases; unmatched junction bases: 6. For the CDR3, the DNA is TGCGCCAGCAGTCATCTAGCGGGGGTTGAGGAGACCCAGTACTTC. It specifies CASSHLAGVEETQYF.

The chain uses TRBV7-2 and TRBJ2-3; perhaps TRBD2 as D (6 bases). The V end lost 5 bases, the J end lost 5 bases, and 8 bases lay between the germline ends. Germline V CDR1 and CDR2: SGHTA, FQGNSA. The CDR3 runs to 12 residues. The CDR3 coding sequence is TGTGCCAGCAGCCACGGGGGAGATACGCAGTATTTT. This translates into CASSHGGDTQYF.

J is TRBJ1-6 and V is TRBV6-6; D is unclear. V was pared by 6 bases and J by 10 bases, with 19 bases between. This CDR3 contains 15 residues. Germline V gives CDR1 MNHNY, CDR2 SVGAGI (reference sequence). This CDR3 is CASRFMAGEVSPLHF. The DNA for the CDR3 is TGTGCCAGCAGATTCATGGCCGGGGAGGTGTCACCCCTCCACTTT.

This clonotype was seen repeatedly, ten times or more. In DNA form, the CDR3 reads TGTGCCAGTAGTACTCCGGGACAGGGGGATGGCTACACCTTC. Encoded protein: CASSTPGQGDGYTF. The V and J genes are TRBV19 and TRBJ1-2; 11 nucleotides agree with TRBD1. The V segment lost 4 bases and the J segment 6 bases; nucleotides outside the gene matches: 4. The CDR3 totals 14 residues. The germline gives CDR1 LNHDA, CDR2 SQIVND (reference sequence).

The chain is built from TRBV2 and TRBJ2-2, with 10 bases matching TRBD1. CDR3 size: 14 residues. The junction had 5 bases not matched to a gene; V was cut back by 8 bases and J by 5 bases. CDR1 and CDR2 (germline): SNHLY, FYNNEI. CDR3 region: CASGDRGETGELFF. In nucleotides, the CDR3 is TGTGCCAGCGGGGACAGGGGCGAAACCGGGGAGCTGTTTTTT.

The rearrangement joins TRBV18 to TRBJ2-1; D is unresolved. The CDR3 spans 14 residues. The V end was cut by 3 bases, the J end by 4 bases, with 10 bases between. Germline V gene sequence: CDR1 KGHSH, CDR2 LQKENI. The CDR3 DNA reads TGTGCCAGCTCACCCCCGGGCATTTACAATGAGCAGTTCTTC. It encodes CASSPPGIYNEQFF.

The V gene is TRBV27, the J gene TRBJ2-1; the match to TRBD2 covers 9 bases. J gave up 0 bases and V 6 bases, and 9 bases lay outside the gene matches. There are 17 residues in the CDR3. The germline V gene has CDR1 MNHEY and CDR2 SMNVEV (reference sequence). The CDR3 region has the DNA TGTGCCAGCAGGGGCGGACTAGCGAGGAGCTCCTACAATGAGCAGTTCTTC. Encoded protein: CASRGGLARSSYNEQFF.

This clonotype has more than one count but fewer than ten. The rearrangement uses TRBV19 and TRBJ1-4, with TRBD1 matching over 9 bases. The CDR3 contains 15 residues. CDR1 is LNHDA and CDR2 is SQIVND in the germline V gene (reference sequence). Trimming took 4 bases from V and 3 from J; bases not matched to a gene: 3. The CDR3: CASSTGQGPNEKLFF. CDR3 sequence (DNA): TGTGCCAGTAGTACCGGACAGGGGCCTAATGAAAAACTGTTTTTT.

The chain combines TRBV7-9 with TRBJ1-1; 9 nucleotides agree with TRBD1. The V gene end was trimmed by 5 bases and the J gene end by 3 bases; junction bases not matched to a gene: 7. The CDR3 has 15 amino acids. CDR1 is SEHNR and CDR2 is FQNEAQ in the germline V gene (reference sequence). This CDR3 reads CASSLAGTGYTEAFF. In DNA form, the CDR3 reads TGTGCCAGCAGCCTTGCCGGGACAGGGTACACTGAAGCTTTCTTT.